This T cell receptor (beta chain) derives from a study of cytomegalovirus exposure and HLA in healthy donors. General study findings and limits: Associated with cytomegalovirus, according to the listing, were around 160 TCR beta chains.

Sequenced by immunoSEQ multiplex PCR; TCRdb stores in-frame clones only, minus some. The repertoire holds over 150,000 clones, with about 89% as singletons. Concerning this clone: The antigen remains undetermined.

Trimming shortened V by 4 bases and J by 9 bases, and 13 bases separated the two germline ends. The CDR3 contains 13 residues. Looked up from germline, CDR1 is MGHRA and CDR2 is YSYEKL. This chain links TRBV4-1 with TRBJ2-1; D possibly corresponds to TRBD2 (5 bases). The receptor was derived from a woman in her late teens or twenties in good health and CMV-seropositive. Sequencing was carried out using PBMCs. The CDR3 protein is CASSPSPGGEQFF. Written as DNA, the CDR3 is TGCGCCAGCAGCCCTAGCCCAGGCGGTGAGCAGTTCTTC.